A selection of T cell receptor beta chains follows, all from one sample in a study of cytomegalovirus exposure and HLA in healthy donors. TCRdb's table, derived via immunoSEQ multiplex PCR, lists solely in-frame clones and lacks some. The sample yields approximately 40,000 clones, over 65% seen once. Specimen: PBMCs. These receptors were obtained from a man aged 45-65 years in good health and CMV-seropositive. The CDR3 runs from the conserved cysteine through the conserved F or W. The D gene is left open where the match is weak. Only part of the rows carry a size: once, few, many, or a class if the clone is expanded.

clone size	V gene	D gene	J gene	CDR3 DNA	CDR3 protein
NA	TRBV30	NA	TRBJ2-6	TGTGCCTGGAGCCCTTGCGGTATCCCCTTCTCTGGGGCCAACGTCCTGACTTTC	CAWSPCGIPFSGANVLTF
once	TRBV6-4	NA	TRBJ1-2	TGTGCCAGCAGGAGACAGGCCCTCCGCTACACCTTC	CASRRQALRYTF
NA	TRBV27	NA	TRBJ1-1	TGTGCCAGCAGTTTAGACAGAAACACTGAAGCTTTCTTT	CASSLDRNTEAFF
NA	TRBV11-2	NA	TRBJ2-4	TGTGCCAGCAGCCGAGGACAGATGGGGAACATTCAGTACTTC	CASSRGQMGNIQYF
few	TRBV6-5	NA	TRBJ1-1	TGTGCCAGCAGTTACTCTAGGGGGATGAACACTGAAGCTTTCTTT	CASSYSRGMNTEAFF
few	TRBV2	TRBD1	TRBJ2-2	TGTGCCAGCAGACCCCCGGGACAGGTGAACACCGGGGAGCTGTTTTTT	CASRPPGQVNTGELFF
NA	TRBV7-2	NA	TRBJ2-1	TGTGCCAGCAGCTTAGACTATCTCAATGAGCAGTTCTTC	CASSLDYLNEQFF
NA	TRBV5-1	NA	TRBJ1-2	TGCGCCAGCAGCTATGACAGGAACTATGGCTACACCTTC	CASSYDRNYGYTF
NA	TRBV7-3	NA	TRBJ2-7	TGTGCCAGCAGCTTAAACCAGGACGAGCAGTACTTC	CASSLNQDEQYF
few	TRBV5-8	NA	TRBJ1-2	TGTGCCAGCAGCCGCCGGCAGGGTCGCGACTATGGCTACACCTTC	CASSRRQGRDYGYTF
NA	TRBV18	TRBD2	TRBJ2-1	TGTGCCAGCTCACCACCGAGCGGGGGAAACAATGAGCAGTTCTTC	CASSPPSGGNNEQFF
NA	TRBV5-1	NA	TRBJ2-7	TGCGCCAGCAGCTTGATGGGCCAGGCCAACGAGCAGTACTTC	CASSLMGQANEQYF
NA	TRBV7-2	NA	TRBJ2-5	TGTGCCAGCAGTTCAGTGCTTGGGCGAGAGACCCAGTACTTC	CASSSVLGRETQYF
few	TRBV30	TRBD1	TRBJ1-6	TGTGCCTGGACAGGGGGCGCGGCGTCACCCCTCCACTTT	CAWTGGAASPLHF
NA	TRBV12-5	NA	TRBJ2-1	TGTGCTAGTGGTTTGGGACGGAGATACAATGAGCAGTTCTTC	CASGLGRRYNEQFF
NA	TRBV5-1	NA	TRBJ1-6	TGCGCCAGCAGCTTGGAGCCGGGTCGTTCACCCCTCCACTTT	CASSLEPGRSPLHF
few	TRBV9	TRBD1	TRBJ2-3	TGTGCCAGCAGCGTAGCTCCGTACAGGGGGGCCAGCACAGATACGCAGTATTTT	CASSVAPYRGASTDTQYF
NA	TRBV10-3	TRBD1	TRBJ1-2	TGTGCCATCAGTGACTTGGGACAGGAGTATGGCTACACCTTC	CAISDLGQEYGYTF
NA	TRBV28	NA	TRBJ1-1	TGTGCCAGCAGTTTATTAAGAACAGCAGGATTATTTGAAGCTTTCTTT	CASSLLRTAGLFEAFF
NA	TRBV5-4	TRBD1	TRBJ1-6	TGTGCCAGCAGGCCGGACAGGAATAATTCACCCCTCCACTTT	CASRPDRNNSPLHF
NA	TRBV2	TRBD1	TRBJ1-5	TGTGCCAGCAGTGGTACAGGGGGCTCGAATCAGCCCCAGCATTTT	CASSGTGGSNQPQHF
once	TRBV7-3	TRBD1	TRBJ2-7	TGTGCCAGCAGCCTGGGACAGGGCCACTACGAGCAGTACTTC	CASSLGQGHYEQYF
NA	TRBV7-2	NA	TRBJ2-2	TGTGCCAGCAGCCCTCCTGCCGGGGAGCTGTTTTTT	CASSPPAGELFF
once	TRBV5-4	NA	TRBJ2-5	TGTGCCAGCCGGGAGTGGACCGGAGAGACCCAGTACTTC	CASREWTGETQYF
NA	TRBV9	TRBD1	TRBJ2-1	TGTGCCAGCAACAGGGGGGAAAATGAGCAGTTCTTC	CASNRGENEQFF
once	TRBV29-1	NA	TRBJ2-7	TGCAGCGTTGAAGCTAGCAACTCCTACGAGCAGTACTTC	CSVEASNSYEQYF
few	TRBV28	NA	TRBJ1-4	TGTGCCAGCAGTTCCCCCGGGGGGGTACTAAAACTGTTTTTT	CASSSPGGVLKLFF
NA	TRBV9	TRBD1	TRBJ1-2	TGTGCCAGCAGCGCCCGGGACAGGGAAATGAATGGCTACACCTTC	CASSARDREMNGYTF
NA	TRBV28	NA	TRBJ1-1	TGTGCCAGCAGTTTCAGGAACACTGAAGCTTTCTTT	CASSFRNTEAFF
NA	TRBV5-1	TRBD1	TRBJ1-1	TGCGCCAGCAGCTTTCAGGGGACAGGGGGCACTGAAGCTTTCTTT	CASSFQGTGGTEAFF
NA	TRBV7-3	TRBD2	TRBJ2-3	TGTGCCAGCAGCCTGCGACTAGCAGGCGATACGCAGTATTTT	CASSLRLAGDTQYF
few	TRBV10-3	NA	TRBJ1-1	TGTGCCATCAGTGAACAGGCTAAGGGCACTGAAGCTTTCTTT	CAISEQAKGTEAFF
once	TRBV5-1	NA	TRBJ2-3	TGCGCCAGCAGCCCCGACAAGGCTAGCACAGATACGCAGTATTTT	CASSPDKASTDTQYF
once	TRBV5-1	NA	TRBJ1-6	TGCGCCAGCAGCTATGGACAGAATAATTCACCCCTCCACTTT	CASSYGQNNSPLHF
few	TRBV5-4	NA	TRBJ2-5	TGTGCCAGCAGCGTCGGGGGGCGGCACCAAGAGACCCAGTACTTC	CASSVGGRHQETQYF
NA	TRBV7-7	TRBD1	TRBJ2-2	TGTGCCAGCAGCTTAGCGGGACAGGGCGGATTTAACACCGGGGAGCTGTTTTTT	CASSLAGQGGFNTGELFF
few	TRBV7-9	TRBD1	TRBJ2-2	TGTGCCAGCAGCCAAAGACAGGGGGCGCATACCGGGGAGCTGTTTTTT	CASSQRQGAHTGELFF
NA	TRBV2	TRBD1	TRBJ2-7	TGTGCCAGCAGTGAGAGGACAGGGATCTCCTACGAGCAGTACTTC	CASSERTGISYEQYF
NA	TRBV7-9	NA	TRBJ2-7	TGTGCCAGCAGACCATCCGGAGCCTACGAGCAGTACTTC	CASRPSGAYEQYF
NA	TRBV28	NA	TRBJ1-2	TGTGCCAGCAGTTCCGCTAGTGGGGGAGGCTATGGCTACACCTTC	CASSSASGGGYGYTF
few	TRBV5-1	NA	TRBJ1-1	TGCGCCAGCAGCACCTTAGGACAGCCGAACACTGAAGCTTTCTTT	CASSTLGQPNTEAFF
once	TRBV6-1	NA	TRBJ2-5	TGTGCCGCTTCATGGGGGGGCTCCGGGGAGACCCAGTACTTC	CAASWGGSGETQYF
NA	TRBV4-2	NA	TRBJ2-7	TGTGCCAGCAGCCAAGATCTGACGGACAGCTCCTACGAGCAGTACTTC	CASSQDLTDSSYEQYF
few	TRBV7-2	TRBD1	TRBJ1-4	TGTGCCAGCAGCTTAGTCCCCTCGGGACAGGTTAATGAAAAACTGTTTTTT	CASSLVPSGQVNEKLFF
few	TRBV5-1	TRBD2	TRBJ2-1	TGCGCCAGCAGCTTGACTAGCGGGGCCAATGAGCAGTTCTTC	CASSLTSGANEQFF
NA	TRBV25-1	NA	TRBJ2-7	TGTGCCAGCAGTAAACCAGGGAAGACGGGCTACGAGCAGTACTTC	CASSKPGKTGYEQYF
NA	TRBV9	NA	TRBJ2-5	TGTGCCAGCAGCGTAGCTAGCGACAAAGAGACCCAGTACTTC	CASSVASDKETQYF
NA	TRBV2	NA	TRBJ1-1	TGTGCCAGCACCAGGATGAACACTGAAGCTTTCTTT	CASTRMNTEAFF
NA	TRBV4-3	TRBD2	TRBJ2-3	TGCGCCAGCAGCCCGACTAGCGGGGGGGGGCCTAGCACAGATACGCAGTATTTT	CASSPTSGGGPSTDTQYF
NA	TRBV28	TRBD1	TRBJ2-7	TGTGCCACTACCCGGGCGGACAGGGGAAAGGGGGAGCAGTACTTC	CATTRADRGKGEQYF
NA	TRBV7-8	NA	TRBJ1-2	TGTGCCAGCAGCCCAATAGCGTATAGGTCCGCTGGCTACACCTTC	CASSPIAYRSAGYTF
many	TRBV6-1	TRBD1	TRBJ2-3	TGTGCCAGTAACAGGGGGCCCTCGCATACAAGTACGCAGTATTTT	CASNRGPSHTSTQYF
NA	TRBV28	NA	TRBJ1-4	TGTGCCAGCAGAGCCGGAGGACTGCGGGAGGAAAAACTGTTTTTT	CASRAGGLREEKLFF
NA	TRBV14	NA	TRBJ1-1	TGTGCCAGCAGCCAAGGTCTAGTGACTGAAGCTTTCTTT	CASSQGLVTEAFF
NA	TRBV11-3	TRBD2	TRBJ2-5	TGTGCCAGCAGCTTTACTAGCGGGGCTCAAGAGACCCAGTACTTC	CASSFTSGAQETQYF
NA	TRBV11-3	TRBD1	TRBJ1-1	TGTGCCAGCAGCCCGAGGGACAGCTTGAACACTGAAGCTTTCTTT	CASSPRDSLNTEAFF
NA	TRBV2	TRBD1	TRBJ1-1	TGTGCCAGCAGCCGGACAGGGGGCGCGAACACTGAAGCTTTCTTT	CASSRTGGANTEAFF
NA	TRBV21-1	NA	TRBJ1-3	TGTGCCAGCAGCAAAGGGGACATTGGAAACACCATATATTTT	CASSKGDIGNTIYF
NA	TRBV11-2	NA	TRBJ1-1	TGTGCCAGCAGCTTTAAGGGGGACACTGAAGCTTTCTTT	CASSFKGDTEAFF
NA	TRBV7-8	TRBD2	TRBJ2-1	TGTGCCAGCAGCTCCGCGGGGGACCCCTACAATGAGCAGTTCTTC	CASSSAGDPYNEQFF